The sequence of this T cell receptor (beta chain) was determined in a study of T cells in Graves' hyperthyroidism and ophthalmopathy. General study findings and limits: Prediction of ophthalmopathy progression came a median 6.5 months pre-onset. Among clonotypes expanded in thyroid above 0.001, most were also found in blood.

RNA transcripts gave rise to amplified TCR beta CDR3 regions. First-round RT-PCR of the TCR CDR3 relied on the HTBI primer set. TCRdb itself ran the multiplex PCR reads through MiXCR, one entry per CDR3 protein. The profile shows 500,000 to 550,000 distinct CDR3 sequences, about 20% of them singletons. Many counts were recorded for this clonotype. Its matching antigen is unknown. The CDR3 spans 14 residues. The germline CDR1 and CDR2 sequences are MDHEN and SYDVKM. Trimming stripped 7 bases from V and 2 bases from J, with 15 bases between. The chain joins TRBV28 to TRBJ2-7, with D maybe TRBD2 (7 bases). The sequencing sample was made of blood. The TCR originated in a man aged 35-49 years with Graves' ophthalmopathy. This chain's CDR3 is CASTEGGDPYEQYF. In nucleotides, the CDR3 is TGTGCCAGCACCGAGGGGGGGGACCCCTACGAGCAGTACTTC.